This TCR beta chain was found in a study of identical twins. In regard to this clonotype: What it recognizes is unknown.

General study findings and limits: It was possible that invariant MAIT and iNKT cells partly confounded the zero-insertion analyses. There were fewer insertions in abundant cord blood beta clonotypes, but memory repertoires showed no such pattern. Conclusions rested on cross-sectional statistics rather than following the same donors.

Each CDR3 protein is one row after TCRdb ran MiXCR on the 5' RACE reads. The data show around 510,000 distinct CDR3 sequences, roughly an eighth seen once. Germline values: CDR1 DFQATT, CDR2 SNEGSKA (reference sequence). The junction had 7 bases not matched to a gene; V was cut back by 4 bases and J by 5 bases. The CDR3 extends over 15 amino acids. The sample was also reused in another study, on yellow fever vaccine responses in identical twins. This second study notes: After vaccination, twins' T cell response reportedly seemed partly convergent, partly personalized.

The receptor was derived from a woman in her late teens or twenties in good health. The sample taken for sequencing was CD4+ T cells sorted from blood. The rearrangement links TRBV20-1 to TRBJ2-3, with TRBD2 identical over 12 bases. The DNA for the CDR3 is TGCAGTGCTACCACTAGCGGGGGGCCGGAAGATACGCAGTATTTT. As protein: CSATTSGGPEDTQYF.